The text below deals with one T cell receptor beta chain. This specimen comes from a study of blood T cells in healthy people across ages. For the second PCR, which ran for about 6 to 12 cycles, a sample-barcoded 5' primer and a J-beta primer mix were used. Template switching added a 12-random-nucleotide identifier to every cDNA molecule. TCRdb used MiXCR to reprocess the 5' RACE reads, holding one entry per CDR3 protein. The data contain hundreds of thousands of distinct CDR3 sequences, just over 55% of them singletons. The V and J ends lost 5 bases and 4 bases respectively, with 12 bases between them. The CDR3 is made up of 14 amino acids.

This chain connects TRBV12-3 or TRBV12-4 to TRBJ2-1; D gene ambiguous. Source material: blood. The clonotype was recovered from a man in his forties or fifties in good health. The chain's CDR3 is CASSPSVNYNEQFF. The CDR3 nucleotides are TGTGCCAGCAGTCCCAGCGTAAATTACAATGAGCAGTTCTTC.